This T cell receptor beta chain was identified in a study of cytomegalovirus exposure and HLA in healthy donors. PCR was performed using 60 Vbeta and 13 Jbeta primers. The repertoire was sequenced with immunoSEQ multiplex PCR; TCRdb's copy has only in-frame clones and lacks some. In the table there are some 120,000 clones, about 79% of which are singletons. The germline CDR1 and CDR2 sequences are SGHRS and YFSETQ. The CDR3 is 14 residues long. Trimming took 4 bases from V and 4 from J; bases not matched to a gene: 3. Sequences were obtained from PBMCs. V usage is TRBV5-1 and J usage is TRBJ1-4; TRBD1 matches 8 bases. This receptor was taken from a human donor in good health. For the CDR3, the DNA is TGCGCCAGCAGCGGGACAGGTGATAATGAAAAACTGTTTTTT. It yields the protein CASSGTGDNEKLFF.